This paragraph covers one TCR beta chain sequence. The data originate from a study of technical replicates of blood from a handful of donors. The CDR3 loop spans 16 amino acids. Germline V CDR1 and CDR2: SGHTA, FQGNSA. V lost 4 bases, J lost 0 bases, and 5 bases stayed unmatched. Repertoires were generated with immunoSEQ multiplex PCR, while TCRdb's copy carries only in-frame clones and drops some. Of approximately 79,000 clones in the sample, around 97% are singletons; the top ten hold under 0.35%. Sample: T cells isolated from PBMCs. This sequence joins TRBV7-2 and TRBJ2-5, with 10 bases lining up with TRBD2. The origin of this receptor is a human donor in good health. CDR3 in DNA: TGTGCCAGCAGCTCGTCTAGCGGGAGAGACCAAGAGACCCAGTACTTC. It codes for CASSSSSGRDQETQYF.